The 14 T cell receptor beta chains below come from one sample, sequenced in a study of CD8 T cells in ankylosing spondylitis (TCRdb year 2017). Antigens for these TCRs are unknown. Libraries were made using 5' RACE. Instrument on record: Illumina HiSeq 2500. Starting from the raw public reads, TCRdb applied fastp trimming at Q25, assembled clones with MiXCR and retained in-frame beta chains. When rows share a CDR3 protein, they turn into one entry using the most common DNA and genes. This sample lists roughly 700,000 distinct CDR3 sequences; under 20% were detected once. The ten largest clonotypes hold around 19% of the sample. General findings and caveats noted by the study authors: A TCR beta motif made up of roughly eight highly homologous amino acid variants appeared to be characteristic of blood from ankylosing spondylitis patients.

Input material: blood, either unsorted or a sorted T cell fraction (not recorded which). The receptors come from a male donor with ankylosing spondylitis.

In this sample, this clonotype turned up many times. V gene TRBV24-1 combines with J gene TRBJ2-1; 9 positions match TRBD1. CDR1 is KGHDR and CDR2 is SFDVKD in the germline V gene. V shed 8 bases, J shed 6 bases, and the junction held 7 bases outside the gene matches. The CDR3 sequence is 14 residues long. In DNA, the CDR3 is TGTGCCACCAACACCGGGACAGGGATCAATGAGCAGTTCTTC. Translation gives CATNTGTGINEQFF.

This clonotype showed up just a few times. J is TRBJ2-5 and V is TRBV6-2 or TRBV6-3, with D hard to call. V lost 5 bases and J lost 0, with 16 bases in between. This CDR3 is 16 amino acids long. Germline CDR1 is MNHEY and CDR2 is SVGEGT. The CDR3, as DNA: TGTGCCAGCAGTCGCCCTTTGCGAGACTACCAAGAGACCCAGTACTTC. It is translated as CASSRPLRDYQETQYF.

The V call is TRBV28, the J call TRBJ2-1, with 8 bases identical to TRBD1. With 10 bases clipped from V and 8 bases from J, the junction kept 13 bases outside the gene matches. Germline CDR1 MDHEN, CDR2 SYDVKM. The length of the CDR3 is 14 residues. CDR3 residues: CATDRDRQFDEQFF. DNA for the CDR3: TGTGCCACTGATAGGGACAGGCAATTTGATGAGCAGTTCTTC.

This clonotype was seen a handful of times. CDR3 coding DNA: TGTGCCAGCAGTAATCGGTGGTGGTTGAACACCGGGGAGCTGTTTTTT. Its translation is CASSNRWWLNTGELFF. J is TRBJ2-2 and V is TRBV28; D remains unclear. V was cut by 5 bases and J by 1 base, with 14 bases left in between. The germline CDR1 and CDR2 sequences are MDHEN and SYDVKM. This CDR3 region has 16 residues.

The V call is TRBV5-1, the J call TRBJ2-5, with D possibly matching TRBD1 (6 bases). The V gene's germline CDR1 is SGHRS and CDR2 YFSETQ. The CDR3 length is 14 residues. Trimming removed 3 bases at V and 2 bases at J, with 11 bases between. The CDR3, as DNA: TGCGCCAGCAGCTGGACAGTCGAACAAGAGACCCAGTACTTC. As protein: CASSWTVEQETQYF.

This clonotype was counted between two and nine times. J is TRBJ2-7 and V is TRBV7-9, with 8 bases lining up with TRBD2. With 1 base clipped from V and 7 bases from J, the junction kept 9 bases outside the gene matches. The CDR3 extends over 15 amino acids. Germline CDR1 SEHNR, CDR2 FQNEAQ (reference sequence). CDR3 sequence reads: CASSLGTGGPFEQYF. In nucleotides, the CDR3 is TGTGCCAGCAGCTTAGGAACGGGAGGGCCGTTTGAGCAGTACTTC.

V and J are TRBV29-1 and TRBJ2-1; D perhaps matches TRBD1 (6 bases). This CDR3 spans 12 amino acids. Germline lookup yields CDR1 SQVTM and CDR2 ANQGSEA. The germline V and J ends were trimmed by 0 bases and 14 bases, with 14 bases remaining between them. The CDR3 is CSVEEDSSREFF. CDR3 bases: TGCAGCGTTGAAGAGGACAGCTCCCGGGAGTTCTTC.

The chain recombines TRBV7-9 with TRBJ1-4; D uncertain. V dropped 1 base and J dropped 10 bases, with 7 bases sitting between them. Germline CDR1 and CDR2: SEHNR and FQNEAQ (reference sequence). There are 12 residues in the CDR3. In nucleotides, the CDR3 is TGTGCCAGCAGCTTAGAGCTGGGAAAACTGTTTTTT. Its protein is CASSLELGKLFF.

The CDR3 DNA is TGTGCCAGCAGCCCGGGAAAGACAGGCGACACTGAAGCTTTCTTT. This codes for CASSPGKTGDTEAFF. V gene TRBV6-1 combines with J gene TRBJ1-1; possible D gene TRBD1, 6 bases. The V gene lost 6 bases and the J gene lost 3 bases, with 17 bases spanning the gap. The germline gives CDR1 MNHNS, CDR2 SASEGT. There are 15 residues in the CDR3.

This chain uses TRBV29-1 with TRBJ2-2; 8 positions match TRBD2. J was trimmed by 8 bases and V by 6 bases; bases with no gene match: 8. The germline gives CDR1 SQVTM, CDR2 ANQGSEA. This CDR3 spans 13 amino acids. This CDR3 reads CSVTGTSEGELFF. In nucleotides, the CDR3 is TGCAGCGTCACCGGGACTAGTGAAGGGGAGCTGTTTTTT.

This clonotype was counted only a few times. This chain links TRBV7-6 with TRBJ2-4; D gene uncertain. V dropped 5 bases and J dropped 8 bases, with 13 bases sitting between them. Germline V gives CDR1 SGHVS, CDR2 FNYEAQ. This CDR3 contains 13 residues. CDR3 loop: CASSPSREDIQYF. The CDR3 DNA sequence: TGTGCCAGCAGCCCATCGCGAGAGGACATTCAGTACTTC.

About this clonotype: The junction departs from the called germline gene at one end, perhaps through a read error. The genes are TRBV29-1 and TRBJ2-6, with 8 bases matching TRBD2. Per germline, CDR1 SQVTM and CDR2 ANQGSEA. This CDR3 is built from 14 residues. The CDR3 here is CSVEAGAGANVLTF. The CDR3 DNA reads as TGCAGCGTGGAAGCGGGAGCTGGGGCCAACGTCCTGACTTTC.

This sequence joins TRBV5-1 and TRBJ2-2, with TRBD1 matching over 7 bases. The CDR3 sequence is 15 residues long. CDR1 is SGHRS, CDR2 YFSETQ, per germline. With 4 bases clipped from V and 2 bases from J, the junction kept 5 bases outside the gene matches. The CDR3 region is CASSTGQRNTGELFF. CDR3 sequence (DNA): TGCGCCAGCAGCACGGGACAGAGAAACACCGGGGAGCTGTTTTTT.

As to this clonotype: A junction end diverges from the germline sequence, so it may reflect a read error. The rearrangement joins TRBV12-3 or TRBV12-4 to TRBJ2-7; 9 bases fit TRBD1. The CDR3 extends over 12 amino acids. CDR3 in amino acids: CASSATGTGRHF. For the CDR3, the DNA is TGTGCCAGCAGTGCGACCGGGACAGGGAGGCACTTC.